This T cell receptor (beta chain) emerged from a study of regulatory dendritic cells for organ transplantation. For the study at large: Regulatory dendritic cells came from monocytes given vitamin D3 and IL-10. Study-level findings and limits: Memory CD8+ T cells were the most oligoclonal; naive cells were highly diverse.

CFSE-labeled sorted T cells met regulatory or mature dendritic cells for roughly 5 days. The assay was immunoSEQ multiplex PCR, and TCRdb's table has in-frame clones only and misses some. The sample lists some 10,000 clones; more than 70% were seen once. Germline V gene lookup returns CDR1 SGHRS and CDR2 YFSETQ. This CDR3 is 14 amino acids long. V shed 4 bases, J shed 4 bases, and the junction held 4 bases outside the gene matches. A word on this clone: Its antigen is unidentified.

Sample: memory CD4+ T cells from blood cultured with dendritic cells. Subset described: CD45RO+ memory T cells. The rearrangement uses TRBV5-1 and TRBJ2-3; 9 bases match TRBD1. This receptor was taken from a human donor in good health. In nucleotides, the CDR3 is TGCGCCAGCAGCGTGGGACAGGGCGCAGATACGCAGTATTTT. This encodes CASSVGQGADTQYF.